This T cell receptor (beta chain) came from a study of blood T cell repertoires in COVID-19. Study context: Researchers got acute and convalescent COVID-19 samples from the United States, Italy and Spain.

The protocol was immunoSEQ multiplex PCR, while the TCRdb copy is restricted to in-frame clones and leaves out a portion. This sample has 130,000 or so clones, with about 80% found just once. Material: peripheral blood. This receptor was obtained from a man aged 50 to 60 with acute or convalescent COVID-19.

The CDR3 sequence: CASSFRQGVTEAFF. The DNA for the CDR3 is TGTGCCAGCAGCTTCAGACAGGGAGTCACTGAAGCTTTCTTT. The gene calls are TRBV6-5 and TRBJ1-1, with 7 nucleotides matching TRBD1. Germline V CDR1 and CDR2: MNHEY, SVGAGI. Unmatched junction bases numbered 8, after V lost 6 bases and J lost 4 bases. The CDR3 has 14 residues.